A selection of T cell receptor beta chains follows, all from one sample in a study of siplizumab effects on memory and regulatory T cells. This table comes from immunoSEQ multiplex PCR, and its TCRdb copy is limited to in-frame clones, with some not included. This table holds 100,000 or so clones, around 90% found once. The specimen was CD4+ T cells sorted from blood. The receptors come from a human donor in good health. CDR3s include the opening cysteine and the closing phenylalanine or tryptophan. The order of the fields is D gene, CDR3 length, clone size, V gene, J gene, CDR3 DNA, CDR3 protein. A D gene is named only where the DNA matches it firmly. Size is omitted from some rows. Given values are once, few, many or a class for expanded clones.

>TRBD2|14|-|TRBV10-3|TRBJ2-1
TGTGCCATCAATCGGGAGGAGGGTTACAATGAGCAGTTCTTC
CAINREEGYNEQFF
>-|13|-|TRBV10-3|TRBJ1-5
TGTGCCATCAGTGAGCGGCTTTTTGGGCCCCAGCATTTT
CAISERLFGPQHF
>-|15|once|TRBV19|TRBJ2-7
TGTGCCAGTAGTATAGAAGGCGGGACAACCTACGAGCAGTACTTC
CASSIEGGTTYEQYF
>-|15|-|TRBV5-8|TRBJ1-3
TGTGCCAGCAGCGTCAGAGGAAGCTCTGGAAACACCATATATTTT
CASSVRGSSGNTIYF
>TRBD1|15|-|TRBV11-2|TRBJ1-4
TGTGCCAGCAGCCCCCGGACAGGACTTAATGAAAAACTGTTTTTT
CASSPRTGLNEKLFF
>TRBD1|13|-|TRBV6-6|TRBJ1-1
TGTGCCAGCAGGCGACAAGGGACAGGGCCAGCTTTCTTT
CASRRQGTGPAFF
>-|15|once|TRBV6-4|TRBJ2-1
TGTGCCAGCAGTGACTCTAGCGGCTCCTACAATGAGCAGTTCTTC
CASSDSSGSYNEQFF
>TRBD2|18|-|TRBV4-2|TRBJ2-3
TGTGCCAGCAGCCGGCGTTCAATAGCGGGAGGCGGGACAGATACGCAGTATTTT
CASSRRSIAGGGTDTQYF
>TRBD2|15|once|TRBV10-1|TRBJ2-5
TGCGCCAGCAGCCGTCTAGCGGGCCCCCAAGAGACCCAGTACTTC
CASSRLAGPQETQYF
>-|16|-|TRBV11-2|TRBJ2-1
TGTGCCAGCAGGCGTCGTAGCGCCAGCTCCTACAATGAGCAGTTCTTC
CASRRRSASSYNEQFF
>TRBD2|16|-|TRBV14|TRBJ2-1
TGTGCCAGCAGCTCCCTAAGGGCGGGAGGGCCGATGGGGCAGTTCTTC
CASSSLRAGGPMGQFF
>-|14|-|TRBV12-5|TRBJ2-2
TGTGCTAGCCGCAGGGCAGAGAACACCGGGGAGCTGTTTTTT
CASRRAENTGELFF
>-|21|once|TRBV7-6|TRBJ2-2
TGTGCCAGCAGCCCCGCACCCTCTTGGTTACAGGGATTTTCGGACACCGGGGAGCTGTTTTTT
CASSPAPSWLQGFSDTGELFF
>-|14|-|TRBV11-2|TRBJ2-1
TGTGCCAGCAGCTTATTGGGCAGCTTCAATGAGCAGTTCTTC
CASSLLGSFNEQFF
>-|15|few|TRBV5-4|TRBJ2-5
TGTGCCAGCAGCTCGGGAAGTGGTAGCGAAGAGACCCAGTACTTC
CASSSGSGSEETQYF
>TRBD1|12|-|TRBV28|TRBJ2-7
TGTGCCAGCAGATCGACAGGGGACGAGCAGTACTTC
CASRSTGDEQYF